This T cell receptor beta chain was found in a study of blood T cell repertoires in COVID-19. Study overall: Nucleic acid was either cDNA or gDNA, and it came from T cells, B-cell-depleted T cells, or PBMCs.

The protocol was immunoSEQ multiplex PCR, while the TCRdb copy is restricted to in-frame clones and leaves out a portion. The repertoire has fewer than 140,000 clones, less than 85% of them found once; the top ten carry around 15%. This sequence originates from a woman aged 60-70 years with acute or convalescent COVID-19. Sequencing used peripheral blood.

The CDR3 loop is CASSPRDKRLYGYTF. As DNA, the CDR3 is TGTGCCAGCAGTCCCCGGGACAAGAGACTATATGGCTACACCTTC. The rearrangement uses TRBV27 and TRBJ1-2; perhaps TRBD1 as D (6 bases). The CDR3 is 15 residues long. V lost 5 bases and J lost 5, with 18 bases in between. Germline loops: CDR1 MNHEY, CDR2 SMNVEV (reference sequence).